This is a list of T cell receptor beta chains from one sample in a study of tumor-infiltrating lymphocytes in glioblastoma multiforme. TCRdb fed the multiplex PCR reads into MiXCR, producing one record per CDR3 protein. Here the sample spans about 11,000 distinct CDR3 sequences, roughly 70% being singletons. What was sequenced was brain tumor tissue. The origin of the receptors is a male donor with glioblastoma. Both conserved end residues are trimmed from each CDR3. Clone size is stated in some rows and not others, as once, few, many or a class when expanded.

NA | TRBJ1-1 | TRBV11-2 | ASSRRVVPSAF
many | TRBJ2-7 | TRBV28 | ASSPYETSGRYEQY
once | TRBJ1-4 | TRBV11-2 | ASSLAGTGTADEKLF
NA | TRBJ2-1 | TRBV11-2 | ASSRGRGGGSEQF
NA | TRBJ2-3 | TRBV29-1 | SVWDRGSTDMQY
medium-sized | TRBJ2-7 | TRBV29-1 | SVDAPKGTYYEQY
NA | TRBJ2-5 | TRBV20-1 | SAPPGGLQETQY
NA | TRBJ2-1 | TRBV20-1 | SASRPGLVGMNEQF
NA | TRBJ2-1 | TRBV20-1 | SARGPHGRNEQF
few | TRBJ2-3 | TRBV4-3 | ASSQDLRLAGGPGTQY
few | TRBJ2-2 | TRBV11-2 | ASSLRLAENTGELF
once | TRBJ2-7 | TRBV13 | ASSLGGSSGSGNEQY
NA | TRBJ2-1 | TRBV10-3 | AMSDGKEQF
few | TRBJ2-7 | TRBV11-2 | ASSLRIPYEQY
NA | TRBJ2-1 | TRBV11-2 | ASSQSGRPGEQF
NA | TRBJ2-7 | TRBV6-5 | ASPGGYEQY
NA | TRBJ1-2 | TRBV6-1 | ANSTNYGYT
NA | TRBJ1-2 | TRBV13 | ASSSGMQGQVGYT
NA | TRBJ2-7 | TRBV6-1 | ASSEWGNSTYEQY
NA | TRBJ2-7 | TRBV20-1 | SARIRTGLNEQY
NA | TRBJ2-4 | TRBV30 | AWAREGNIQY
once | TRBJ2-7 | TRBV7-9 | ASSLDIRPGDQY
NA | TRBJ2-2 | TRBV12-3/TRBV12-4 | ASSLRAGGPSGELF
NA | TRBJ2-7 | TRBV10-3 | AISETGGLYEQY
medium-sized | TRBJ1-1 | TRBV20-1 | SARGNTEAF
large | TRBJ1-3 | TRBV12-3/TRBV12-4 | ASSKLQMDTIY
NA | TRBJ2-1 | TRBV28 | ASILTNGYNEQF
NA | TRBJ1-6 | TRBV20-1 | SARGRDSANSPLH
NA | TRBJ2-7 | TRBV28 | TSSPQQRYEQY
NA | TRBJ1-4 | TRBV13 | ASSPMQGGGEKLF
NA | TRBJ1-6 | TRBV29-1 | SVARERESPLP
many | TRBJ2-2 | TRBV28 | ASSTGWGLDTGELF
NA | TRBJ1-1 | TRBV12-3/TRBV12-4 | ASNLSRGTEAF
NA | TRBJ2-7 | TRBV5-5 | ASSAPGWSSYEQY
NA | TRBJ1-2 | TRBV11-3 | ASSLGGTGLSYGYT
few | TRBJ2-1 | TRBV29-1 | SPFRQGGNKQF
NA | TRBJ2-3 | TRBV12-3/TRBV12-4 | ATVAGLTQY
NA | TRBJ2-1 | TRBV29-1 | SVDRGANEQF
NA | TRBJ2-1 | TRBV5-5 | ASSAPGGSNNEQF
NA | TRBJ2-5 | TRBV19 | ASSIKLGWQETQY
once | TRBJ2-1 | TRBV12-3/TRBV12-4 | ASSWGGQSEQF
NA | TRBJ1-2 | TRBV2 | ASNQQGIVYGYT
NA | TRBJ2-5 | TRBV12-3/TRBV12-4 | ASSGAAKQTQC
NA | TRBJ2-2 | TRBV11-2 | ASSFSPYRDDYSTGELL
NA | TRBJ2-7 | TRBV11-3 | ASLSMGYEQY
NA | TRBJ2-7 | TRBV20-1 | SARTFGSTAVEQY
many | TRBJ2-3 | TRBV5-1 | ASSLGGKVVDTQY
once | TRBJ2-7 | TRBV20-1 | SASERVQGVWGEQY
NA | TRBJ2-7 | TRBV20-1 | SAAGTSGSYEQY
NA | TRBJ2-4 | TRBV20-1 | SARDLAGTVNIQY
NA | TRBJ2-3 | TRBV29-1 | SVRLAGSGDTQS
NA | TRBJ2-2 | TRBV11-3 | ASSTTSRLAGEIGELF
NA | TRBJ2-1 | TRBV5-1 | ASSLDGGVYNEQF